The 13 T cell receptor beta chains below come from one sample, sequenced in a study of T-cell memory formation after mild COVID-19. MiXCR, run by TCRdb on the 5' RACE reads, gives a single entry per CDR3 protein. This table holds approximately 480,000 distinct CDR3 sequences, about 20% found once. The sequencing sample was made of PBMCs or a T cell subset sorted from them (not recorded which). The origin of the receptors is an adult woman who had mild COVID-19 (a few samples of this study predate the infection). Cell type and time point are not known.

This chain links TRBV7-6 with TRBJ1-1; D perhaps matches TRBD1 (6 bases). Trimming removed 5 bases from V and 5 bases from J, with 21 bases in between. The germline V gene encodes CDR1 SGHVS and CDR2 FNYEAQ. CDR3 length: 16 residues. CDR3 nucleotides: TGTGCCAGCAGCACGGGAACAGGGTTCGGGAGGACTGAAGCTTTCTTT. Translating it yields CASSTGTGFGRTEAFF.

The rearrangement links TRBV7-6 to TRBJ2-7; the D is unclear. The CDR3 extends over 12 amino acids. Germline lookup yields CDR1 SGHVS and CDR2 FNYEAQ. V lost 3 bases to trimming and J lost 2 bases, with 5 bases between them. CDR3 residues: CASSFTAYEQYF. CDR3 nucleotide sequence: TGTGCCAGCAGCTTTACTGCCTACGAGCAGTACTTC.

This chain joins TRBV5-5 and TRBJ2-2; 7 bases are shared with TRBD1. The CDR3 is made up of 14 amino acids. V shed 2 bases and J 7 bases; nucleotides not matched to a gene: 5. Germline-derived CDR1 and CDR2 are SGHKS and YYEKEE (reference sequence). CDR3 residues: CASSFEGAGGELFF. CDR3 bases: TGTGCCAGCAGCTTCGAGGGGGCTGGCGGGGAGCTGTTTTTT.

This clonotype was detected only a few times. This chain uses TRBV12-3 or TRBV12-4 with TRBJ1-6, with TRBD1 identical over 11 bases. The CDR3 sequence is 16 residues long. The J segment lost 6 bases and the V segment lost 5 bases, leaving 6 bases of the junction unmatched. The CDR3: CASSRPGTGGNSPLHF. The DNA for the CDR3 is TGTGCCAGCAGTCGCCCCGGGACAGGGGGTAATTCACCCCTCCACTTT.

This chain uses TRBV6-5 with TRBJ2-5, with D perhaps TRBD1 or TRBD2 (5 bases each). Trimming removed 8 bases at V and 13 bases at J, with 17 bases between. The germline gives CDR1 MNHEY, CDR2 SVGAGI. CDR3 length: 11 residues. The CDR3 region is CASALGVTWYF. CDR3 sequence (DNA): TGTGCCAGCGCCCTGGGGGTTACCTGGTACTTC.

This clonotype was recorded a few times. This chain joins TRBV9 and TRBJ1-3; 10 nucleotides agree with TRBD1. V dropped 4 bases and J dropped 0; count of bases not matched to a gene: 13. There are 19 residues in the CDR3. Germline CDR1 reads SGDLS; CDR2 reads YYNGEE. The CDR3 bases are TGTGCCAGCAGCTACTACTCCGGGACAGGGGATTTCTCTGGAAACACCATATATTTT. Translating gives CASSYYSGTGDFSGNTIYF.

This clonotype was observed a few times. This chain joins TRBV7-2 and TRBJ1-1, with unresolved D. Germline lookup yields CDR1 SGHTA and CDR2 FQGNSA. The CDR3 consists of 12 residues. V lost 5 bases to trimming and J lost 8 bases, with 12 bases between them. CDR3 coding DNA: TGTGCCAGCAGCAGGCGGTGGGGAGAAGCTTTCTTT. Protein sequence: CASSRRWGEAFF.

There are a few counts of this clonotype. V is TRBV5-1 and J is TRBJ2-7; 10 bases line up with TRBD2. CDR1 and CDR2 from the germline V gene are SGHRS and YFSETQ. V trimming: 4 bases; J trimming: 3 bases; junction bases outside the gene matches: 7. This CDR3 spans 15 amino acids. The DNA of the CDR3 is TGCGCCAGCAGCCGAGGGACTAGCGATCTCTACGAGCAGTACTTC. It is translated as CASSRGTSDLYEQYF.

This clonotype has a handful of counts. This chain joins TRBV6-2 or TRBV6-3 and TRBJ2-3; 7 nucleotides align to TRBD2. Trimming removed 0 bases from V and 1 base from J; junction bases left unmatched: 1. Germline V gene data show CDR1 as MNHEY and CDR2 as SVGEGT. The CDR3 is 15 residues long. CDR3 sequence reads: CASSYSGLGTDTQYF. DNA of the CDR3: TGTGCCAGCAGTTACTCCGGACTAGGCACAGATACGCAGTATTTT.

This clonotype has a handful of counts. The rearrangement uses TRBV6-6 and TRBJ1-1; possibly TRBD1 for D (5 bases). This CDR3 has 16 amino acids. The germline V and J ends were trimmed by 4 bases and 0 bases, with 15 bases remaining between them. The germline CDR1 and CDR2 sequences are MNHNY and SVGAGI (reference sequence). CDR3 residues: CASSFPPQGLNTEAFF. For the CDR3, the DNA is TGTGCCAGCAGTTTCCCCCCCCAGGGACTGAACACTGAAGCTTTCTTT.

In its sample, this clonotype was seen a few times. One end of the junction fails to match germline, which may point to a read error. The CDR3 DNA reads as TGCGCCAGCAGCTTGGGAGCAGGATGGGAGTTC. It yields the protein CASSLGAGWEF. The chain links TRBV5-1 to TRBJ2-5, with a possible D match to TRBD2 (5 bases). Germline assignment: CDR1 SGHRS and CDR2 YFSETQ. CDR3 length: 11 residues.

The V and J genes are TRBV6-2 or TRBV6-3 and TRBJ1-5, with 9 bases lining up with TRBD1. V shed 8 bases and J 6 bases; nucleotides not matched to a gene: 8. This CDR3 is 14 amino acids long. In germline, CDR1 is MNHEY, CDR2 SVGEGT. CDR3 in amino acids: CASSGTGFIQPQHF. The CDR3 DNA sequence: TGTGCCAGCTCCGGGACAGGGTTCATTCAGCCCCAGCATTTT.

This clonotype appeared a few times. The chain joins TRBV4-1 to TRBJ2-3, with 9 bases aligning to TRBD1. In germline, CDR1 is MGHRA, CDR2 YSYEKL. The V segment lost 3 bases and the J segment 4 bases; nucleotides outside the gene matches: 11. The CDR3 runs 17 residues. The CDR3 nucleotides read TGCGCCAGCAGCCACAAACCCGGGACAGGGACACCAGATACGCAGTATTTT. Translated: CASSHKPGTGTPDTQYF.